What follows describes a single T cell receptor (beta chain). There are 14 residues in the CDR3. Germline CDR1 SGHRS, CDR2 YFSETQ. The V gene end was trimmed by 4 bases and the J gene end by 3 bases; junction bases not matched to a gene: 4. This entry comes from a study of CD8+ T cells in alopecia areata. In each case, RNA was isolated and then reverse transcribed into cDNA as the sequencing template. Assay: immunoSEQ multiplex PCR; the TCRdb copy retains only in-frame clones and omits some. The sample lists 130,000 to 150,000 clones, approximately 50% occurring once. The sequenced sample was CD4+ T cells sorted from blood, obtained at week 0. The TCR sequence derives from a human donor with alopecia areata. The chain combines TRBV5-1 with TRBJ2-5; TRBD2 matches 9 bases. Here the CDR3 DNA reads TGCGCCAGCAGCGGACTAGCGTCAAAAGAGACCCAGTACTTC. As protein: CASSGLASKETQYF.